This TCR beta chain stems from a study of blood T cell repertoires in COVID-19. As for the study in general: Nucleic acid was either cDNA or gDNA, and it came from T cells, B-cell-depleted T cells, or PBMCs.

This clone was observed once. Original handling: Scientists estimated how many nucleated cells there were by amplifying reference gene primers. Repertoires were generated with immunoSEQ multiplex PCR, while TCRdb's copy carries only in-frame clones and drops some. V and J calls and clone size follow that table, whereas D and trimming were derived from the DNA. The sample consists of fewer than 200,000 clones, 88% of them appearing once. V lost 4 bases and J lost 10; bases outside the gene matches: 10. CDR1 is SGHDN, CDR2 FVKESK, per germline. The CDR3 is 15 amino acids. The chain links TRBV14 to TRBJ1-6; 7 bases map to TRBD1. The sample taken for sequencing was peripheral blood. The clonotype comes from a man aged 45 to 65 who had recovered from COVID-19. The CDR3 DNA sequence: TGTGCCAGCAGCCTTAAGGGGGCGCGAGGGTCACCCCTCCACTTT. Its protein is CASSLKGARGSPLHF. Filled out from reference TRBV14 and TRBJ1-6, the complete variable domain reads EAGVTQFPSHSVIEKGQTVTLRCDPISGHDNLYWYRRVMGKEIKFLLHFVKESKQDESGMPNNRFLAERTGGTYSTLKVQPAELEDSGVYFCASSLKGARGSPLHFGNGTRLTVT.